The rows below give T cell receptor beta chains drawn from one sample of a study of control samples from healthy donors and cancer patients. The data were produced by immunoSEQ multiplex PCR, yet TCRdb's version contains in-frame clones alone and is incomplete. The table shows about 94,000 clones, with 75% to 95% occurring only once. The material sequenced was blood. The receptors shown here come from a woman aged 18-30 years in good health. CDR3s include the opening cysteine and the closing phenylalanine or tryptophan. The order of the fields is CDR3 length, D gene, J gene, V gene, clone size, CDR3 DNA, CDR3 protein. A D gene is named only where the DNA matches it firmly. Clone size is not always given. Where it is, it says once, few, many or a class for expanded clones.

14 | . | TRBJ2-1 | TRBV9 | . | TGTGCCAGCAGCGTAGAACTGTCCTACAATGAGCAGTTCTTC | CASSVELSYNEQFF
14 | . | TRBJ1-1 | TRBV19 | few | TGTGCCAGTAGTGGGGGCCCTATGAACACTGAAGCTTTCTTT | CASSGGPMNTEAFF
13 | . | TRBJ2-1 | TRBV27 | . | TGTGCCAGCAGTTTATTAGGGGACAATGAGCAGTTCTTC | CASSLLGDNEQFF
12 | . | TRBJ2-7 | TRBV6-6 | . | TGTGCCGGAGGGGGGAATTCCTACGAGCAGTACTTC | CAGGGNSYEQYF
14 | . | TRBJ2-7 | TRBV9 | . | TGTGCCAGCAGCGTACGGGACAAATCCTACGAGCAGTACTTC | CASSVRDKSYEQYF
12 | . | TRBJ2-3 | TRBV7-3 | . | TGTGCCAGCAGCTTTATCGCAGATACGCAGTATTTT | CASSFIADTQYF
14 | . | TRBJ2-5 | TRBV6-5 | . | TGTGCCAGCAGGAGGACGGGGACGCAAGAGACCCAGTACTTC | CASRRTGTQETQYF
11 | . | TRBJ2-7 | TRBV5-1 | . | TGCGCCAGCAGCTTGGCTGACGAGCAGTACTTC | CASSLADEQYF
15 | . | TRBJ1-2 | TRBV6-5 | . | TGTGCCAGCAGCGGGTACGGGCCTCTCCTGGGTGGCTACACCTTC | CASSGYGPLLGGYTF
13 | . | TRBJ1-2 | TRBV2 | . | TGTGCCAGCACTCCTCTGGGGGGCTATGGCTACACCTTC | CASTPLGGYGYTF
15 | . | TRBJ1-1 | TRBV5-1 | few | TGCGCCAGCAGCTTGGAACAGGCTGGGGACACTGAAGCTTTCTTT | CASSLEQAGDTEAFF
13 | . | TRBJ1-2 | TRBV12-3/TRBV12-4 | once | TGTGCCAGCAGAGGACGGGGGGGAATTGGCTACACCTTC | CASRGRGGIGYTF
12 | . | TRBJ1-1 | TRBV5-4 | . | TGTGCCAGCAGGGTGGGGGGAACTGAAGCTTTCTTT | CASRVGGTEAFF
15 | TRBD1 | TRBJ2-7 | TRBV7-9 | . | TGTGCCAGCAGCTCCCTGGGACAGGGTGGAAACGAGCAGTACTTC | CASSSLGQGGNEQYF
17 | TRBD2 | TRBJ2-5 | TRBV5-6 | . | TGTGCCAGCAGCTTAAAAAGACTAGCGGGGGGCCGGGAGACCCAGTACTTC | CASSLKRLAGGRETQYF
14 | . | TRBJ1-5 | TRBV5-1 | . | TGCGCCAGCAGCTTGGATGCCAGGGACCAGCCCCAGCATTTT | CASSLDARDQPQHF
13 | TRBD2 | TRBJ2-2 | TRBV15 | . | TGTGCCACCACCCGGGAGGCCACCGGGGAGCTGTTTTTT | CATTREATGELFF
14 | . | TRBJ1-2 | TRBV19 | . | TGTGCCAGTTACAATCTAACTACGGACTATGGCTACACCTTC | CASYNLTTDYGYTF
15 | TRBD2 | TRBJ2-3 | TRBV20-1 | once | TGCAGTGCTAGTAGCACTAGCGGGTCCACAGATACGCAGTATTTT | CSASSTSGSTDTQYF
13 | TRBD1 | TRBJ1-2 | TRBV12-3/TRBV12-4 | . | TGTGCCAGCAGTTCCGGACAGGGATATGGCTACACCTTC | CASSSGQGYGYTF
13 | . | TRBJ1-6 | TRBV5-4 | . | TGTGCCAGCAGCCCCTGGGACGGTTCACCCCTCCACTTT | CASSPWDGSPLHF
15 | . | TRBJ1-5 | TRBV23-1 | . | TGCGCCAGCAGTCTCGAGAAAACTAGCAATCAGCCCCAGCATTTT | CASSLEKTSNQPQHF
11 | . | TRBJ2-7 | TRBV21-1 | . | TGTGCCATCTCGAGCTCCTACGAGCAGTACTTC | CAISSSYEQYF
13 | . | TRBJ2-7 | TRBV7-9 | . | TGTGCCAGCAGCCGACTCCAGGGTTACGAGCAGTACTTC | CASSRLQGYEQYF
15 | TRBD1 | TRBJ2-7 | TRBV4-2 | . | TGTGCCAGCAGCCCTGACAGGGATTCCTCCTACGAGCAGTACTTC | CASSPDRDSSYEQYF
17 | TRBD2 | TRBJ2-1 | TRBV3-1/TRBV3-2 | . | TGTGCCAGCAGCCCGGGACTAGCGGGGGGGCCTGTAGATGAGCAGTTCTTC | CASSPGLAGGPVDEQFF
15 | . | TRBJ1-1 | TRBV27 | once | TGTGCCAACGACACACCCAGGACGGCGAACACTGAAGCTTTCTTT | CANDTPRTANTEAFF
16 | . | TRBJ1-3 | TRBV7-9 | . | TGTGCCAGCAGCCCCCAGGGTTTATCTACTGGAAACACCATATATTTT | CASSPQGLSTGNTIYF
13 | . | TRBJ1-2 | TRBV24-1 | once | TGTGCCACCAGTGATTTTTCGGGAGGAGGCTACACCTTC | CATSDFSGGGYTF
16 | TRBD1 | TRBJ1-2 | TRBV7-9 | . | TGTGCCAGCAGCCCCTCCGGTGGGGGACAGAACTATGGCTACACCTTC | CASSPSGGGQNYGYTF
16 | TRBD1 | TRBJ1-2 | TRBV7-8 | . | TGTGCCAGCAGCTTAGTAGTGGGACAGGTTACCTATGGCTACACCTTC | CASSLVVGQVTYGYTF
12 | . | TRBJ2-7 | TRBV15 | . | TGTGCCACCAGCAGAGGAGGTTACGAGCAGTACTTC | CATSRGGYEQYF
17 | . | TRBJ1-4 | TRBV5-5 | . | TGTGCCAGCAGCCCAAATGCTATACAGGAACCTAATGAAAAACTGTTTTTT | CASSPNAIQEPNEKLFF
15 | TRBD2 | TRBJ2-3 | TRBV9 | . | TGTGCCAGCAGCGTAGGGCGGGGGGGCCCAGATACGCAGTATTTT | CASSVGRGGPDTQYF
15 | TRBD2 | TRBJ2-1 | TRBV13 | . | TGTGCCAGCAGCTTAAGCGGGGGGGCCTACAATGAGCAGTTCTTC | CASSLSGGAYNEQFF
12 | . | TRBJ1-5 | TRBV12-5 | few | TGTGCTAGTGGTTACCCTAATCAGCCCCAGCATTTT | CASGYPNQPQHF
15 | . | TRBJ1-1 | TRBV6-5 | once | TGTGCCAGCAGTTTCATTAATGCGGGTCGTCTCAAAGCTTTCTTT | CASSFINAGRLKAFF
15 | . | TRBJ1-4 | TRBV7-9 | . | TGTGCCAGCAGCTTAGTTATGGCGGGGGATGAAAAACTGTTTTTT | CASSLVMAGDEKLFF
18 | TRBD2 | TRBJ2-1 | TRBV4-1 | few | TGCGCCAGCAGCCAAGCTTCTAGCGGCTTCTCAAACTACAATGAGCAGTTCTTC | CASSQASSGFSNYNEQFF
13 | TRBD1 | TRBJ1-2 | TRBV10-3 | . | TGTGCCATCAGTGCGGGACAGGTCTATGGCTACACCTTC | CAISAGQVYGYTF
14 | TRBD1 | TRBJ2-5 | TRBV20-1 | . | TGCAGTGCTAGTAAGGACAGGGTTCAAGAGACCCAGTACTTC | CSASKDRVQETQYF
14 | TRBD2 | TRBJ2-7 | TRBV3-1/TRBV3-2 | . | TGTGCCAGCAGCCACGGGGGGAACTCCTACGAGCAGTACTTC | CASSHGGNSYEQYF
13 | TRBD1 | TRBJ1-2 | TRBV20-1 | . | TGCAGTGCGAGTCACAGGGGAATGTGGGACTACACCTTC | CSASHRGMWDYTF
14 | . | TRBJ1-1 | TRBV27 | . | TGTGCCAGCAAGTCCGGACTTATGAACACTGAAGCTTTCTTT | CASKSGLMNTEAFF
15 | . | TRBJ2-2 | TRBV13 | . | TGTGCCAGCAGCTGGCAGGGGCAGTTCACGGGGGAGCTGTTTTTT | CASSWQGQFTGELFF
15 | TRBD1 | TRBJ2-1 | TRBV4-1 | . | TGCGCCAGCAGCCTCCGGGACAGGGAGGCTAATGAGCAGTTCTTC | CASSLRDREANEQFF
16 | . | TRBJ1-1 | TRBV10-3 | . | TGTGCCACCGGCGGGCTCTTGGGGCCAGGGGTTACTGAAGCTTTCTTT | CATGGLLGPGVTEAFF
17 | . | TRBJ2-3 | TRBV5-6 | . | TGTGCCAGCAGCTACTTGGGGGGTTCTACTAGCACAGATACGCAGTATTTT | CASSYLGGSTSTDTQYF
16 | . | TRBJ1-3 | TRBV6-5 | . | TGTGCCAGCAGTTACTCCCAACGGCGCTCTGGAAACACCATATATTTT | CASSYSQRRSGNTIYF
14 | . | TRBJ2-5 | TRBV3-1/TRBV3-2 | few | TGTGCCAGCAGCCAAGAGGGGGGCGTTGAGACCCAGTACTTC | CASSQEGGVETQYF
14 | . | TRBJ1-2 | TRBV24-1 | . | TGTGCCACCAGTGATTTGCACGGGTTCCGGGGCTACACCTTC | CATSDLHGFRGYTF
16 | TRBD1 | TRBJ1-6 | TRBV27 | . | TGTGCCAGCAGTTTATTCAACAGGGGCTTATCTTCACCCCTCCACTTT | CASSLFNRGLSSPLHF
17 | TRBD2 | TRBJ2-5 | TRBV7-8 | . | TGTGCCAGCAGCTCCGGAGGGAGAACTAGCGGGGGGGAAAATAAGTACTTC | CASSSGGRTSGGENKYF
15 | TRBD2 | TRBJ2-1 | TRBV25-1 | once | TGTGCCAGCAGTGAATCAGCGGGGGGGCTGGATGAGCAGTTCTTC | CASSESAGGLDEQFF
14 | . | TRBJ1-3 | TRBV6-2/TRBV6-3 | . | TGTGCCAGCAGTAGGCAGACCTCTGGAAACACCATATATTTT | CASSRQTSGNTIYF
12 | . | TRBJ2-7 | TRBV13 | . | TGTGCCAGCAGCTTAGAACAGGGCGTGCAGTACTTC | CASSLEQGVQYF
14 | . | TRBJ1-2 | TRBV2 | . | TGTGCCAGCAGTAACCTAATCCCTGTTGTCGGCTACACCTTC | CASSNLIPVVGYTF
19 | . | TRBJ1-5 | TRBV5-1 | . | TGCGCCAGCAGCTTGCCGATTTATTGGGGTCAAGCAAGCAATCAGCCCCAGCATTTT | CASSLPIYWGQASNQPQHF